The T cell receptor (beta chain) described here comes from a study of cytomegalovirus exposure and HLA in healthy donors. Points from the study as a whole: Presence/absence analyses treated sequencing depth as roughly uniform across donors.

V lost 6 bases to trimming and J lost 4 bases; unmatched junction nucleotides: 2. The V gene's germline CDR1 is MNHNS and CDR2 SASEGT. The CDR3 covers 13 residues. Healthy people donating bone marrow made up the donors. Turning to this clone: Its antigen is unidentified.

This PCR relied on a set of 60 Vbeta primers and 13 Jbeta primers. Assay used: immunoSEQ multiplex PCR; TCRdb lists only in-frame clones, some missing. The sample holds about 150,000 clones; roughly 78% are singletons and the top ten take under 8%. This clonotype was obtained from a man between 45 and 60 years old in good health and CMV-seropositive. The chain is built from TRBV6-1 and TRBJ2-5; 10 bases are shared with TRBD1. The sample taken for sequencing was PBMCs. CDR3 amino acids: CASRTGGAETQYF. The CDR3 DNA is TGTGCCAGCAGGACAGGGGGCGCAGAGACCCAGTACTTC.